One and the same sample provided the 20 T cell receptor beta chains below, sequenced in a study of T cells in women clearing cervical HPV infection. Repertoires were generated with immunoSEQ multiplex PCR, while TCRdb's copy carries only in-frame clones and drops some. The table for this sample gives around 12,000 clones. Sequenced sample: blood buffy coat. Receptor source: a woman between 18 and 69 years old with a cervical HPV16 infection that either progressed to CIN3+ or cleared (not recorded which).

On this clone itself: The sequence runs out 3 residues before the end of the CDR3; the remainder is reconstructed from the germline J gene. V usage is TRBV29-1 and J usage is TRBJ1-3, with a weak D call TRBD1 (6 bases). The CDR3 sequence is 12 residues long. V lost 6 bases to trimming and J lost 3 bases, with 9 bases between them. Germline values: CDR1 SQVTM, CDR2 ANQGSEA. CDR3 DNA (partial): TGCAGCGTGGACAGCGTTGGAAACACC. Protein: CSVDSVGNT. The whole CDR3 protein reads CSVDSVGNTIYF.

A note on this clone: The read gets to within 3 residues of the CDR3 end, and the germline J gene fills in the rest. The chain couples TRBV18 to TRBJ2-7; a possible D gene is TRBD1 (6 bases). From germline, CDR1 is KGHSH and CDR2 LQKENI. V shed 4 bases and J shed 1 base, with 11 bases lying between them. The CDR3 has 14 amino acids. The CDR3 loop reads CASSLLGHSYEQYF. The sequenced CDR3 bases are TGTGCCAGCTCACTCCTGGGACATTCCTACGAG.

The CDR3 protein is CASSSQDRAESPQHF. The sequenced CDR3 bases are TGTGCCAGCTCATCCCAGGACAGGGCGGAATCGCCC. The chain is built from TRBV18 and TRBJ1-5; 8 bases fit TRBD1. The observed sequence ends 3 residues before the CDR3 terminus, with the missing tail filled in from the germline J gene. J gave up 9 bases and V 5 bases, and 12 bases lay outside the gene matches. From germline, CDR1 is KGHSH and CDR2 LQKENI. This CDR3 region has 15 residues.

Comment on this clone: The read gets to within 3 residues of the CDR3 end, and the germline J gene fills in the rest. The chain carries TRBV20-1 and TRBJ1-5, with D hard to call. This CDR3 has 12 residues. Trimming pared 3 bases from V and 6 bases from J, leaving 9 bases between. Germline V gives CDR1 DFQATT, CDR2 SNEGSKA (reference sequence). This chain's CDR3 is CSASAGGQPQHF. The CDR3 bases that were read are TGCAGTGCTAGTGCAGGTGGTCAGCCC.

This clone counts as medium-sized (0.01 to 0.1%) by frequency. The sequenced fragment ends 3 residues before the CDR3 boundary, so the rest is inferred from the germline J gene. The chain uses TRBV29-1 and TRBJ1-4; the match to TRBD1 covers 7 bases. The V segment lost 6 bases and the J segment 6 bases; nucleotides outside the gene matches: 4. Germline-derived CDR1 and CDR2 are SQVTM and ANQGSEA. The CDR3 has 12 amino acids. CDR3 in amino acids: CSVRGSDEKLFF. CDR3 bases read: TGCAGCGTCAGGGGGTCGGATGAAAAA.

With respect to this clone: Read sequence stops 3 residues before the CDR3 end, and the germline J gene provides the missing end. This rearrangement joins TRBV2 to TRBJ1-1; the match to TRBD1 covers 7 bases. The CDR3 consists of 12 residues. The V gene's germline CDR1 is SNHLY and CDR2 FYNNEI. Incomplete CDR3 DNA: TGTGCCAGCGGGGACAGTGGACGGGAA. Its protein product is CASGDSGRE. The full CDR3 sequence reads CASGDSGREAFF.

As to this clone: The sequenced fragment ends 3 residues before the CDR3 boundary, so the rest is inferred from the germline J gene. The genes are TRBV20-1 and TRBJ1-1; TRBD1 aligns across 8 bases. The CDR3 has 17 residues. Losses at the gene ends were 0 bases for V and 1 base for J; bases not matched to a gene: 10. The germline CDR1 and CDR2 sequences are DFQATT and SNEGSKA (reference sequence). The part of the CDR3 DNA that was read is TGCAGTGCTAGAGAGCCGGTTGACAGGGGTACGAACACTGAA. Translation: CSAREPVDRGTNTE. The full CDR3 protein is CSAREPVDRGTNTEAFF.

About this clone itself: With the read ending 3 residues before the CDR3 end, the germline J gene is used to fill in that end. This chain uses TRBV2 with TRBJ2-7; D perhaps matches TRBD2 (5 bases). The CDR3 is 13 amino acids. V lost 5 bases, J lost 5 bases, and 13 bases lay in between. In germline, CDR1 is SNHLY, CDR2 FYNNEI. The covered CDR3 bases are TGTGCCAGCAGTTATCACGGGGTCCACGAG. As protein: CASSYHGVHE. The entire CDR3 is CASSYHGVHEQYF.

Comment on this clone: The sequence runs out 3 residues before the end of the CDR3; the remainder is reconstructed from the germline J gene. This chain connects TRBV20-1 to TRBJ2-5; D not certain. The V and J ends lost 5 bases and 7 bases respectively, with 14 bases between them. Per the germline V gene, CDR1 is DFQATT and CDR2 is SNEGSKA (reference sequence). The CDR3 loop spans 12 amino acids. CDR3 bases read: TGCAGTGCTGCGGCCCCGGAAGGGACC. This encodes CSAAAPEGT. From start to end, the CDR3 is CSAAAPEGTQYF.

The part of the CDR3 DNA that was read is TGTGCCAGCAGTTCTGGGAACAGGGCCTATGAAAAA. Protein: CASSSGNRAYEK. In full, the CDR3 is CASSSGNRAYEKLFF. V gene TRBV28 combines with J gene TRBJ1-4; the D gene is possibly TRBD1 (6 bases). The missing CDR3 end, 3 residues past where the read stops, is filled in from the germline J gene. The germline gives CDR1 MDHEN, CDR2 SYDVKM. Trimming shortened V by 4 bases and J by 6 bases, and 15 bases separated the two germline ends. The CDR3 contains 15 residues.

As concerns this clone: The read terminates 3 residues before the CDR3 end, so the remaining end is supplied by the germline J gene. The V gene is TRBV28, the J gene TRBJ2-3, with D uncertain. This CDR3 has 12 amino acids. Trimming pared 5 bases from V and 5 bases from J, leaving 8 bases between. From germline, CDR1 is MDHEN and CDR2 SYDVKM. The CDR3 loop is CASSLSEDTQYF. The DNA read from the CDR3 is TGTGCCAGCAGTCTCAGTGAAGATACG.

In regard to this clone: The CDR3 is cut off 3 residues early in the read; its end comes from the germline J gene. This chain connects TRBV2 to TRBJ2-7; 10 bases are shared with TRBD1. The germline V gene encodes CDR1 SNHLY and CDR2 FYNNEI. J gave up 5 bases and V 3 bases, and 1 base lay outside the gene matches. This CDR3 has 13 residues. CDR3 DNA, as far as it was read: TGTGCCAGCAGTGAGGACAGGGGGGACGAG. Amino acid sequence: CASSEDRGDE. The CDR3, in full, reads CASSEDRGDEQYF.

Comments on this clone: The missing CDR3 end, 3 residues past where the read stops, is filled in from the germline J gene. V usage is TRBV6-1 and J usage is TRBJ2-3; 9 bases match TRBD2. The CDR3 loop spans 16 amino acids. The V segment lost 0 bases and the J segment 2 bases; nucleotides outside the gene matches: 3. Germline V gives CDR1 MNHNS, CDR2 SASEGT. CDR3 bases read: TGTGCCAGCAGTGAAGCAGCGGGGGGAAACACAGATACG. It encodes CASSEAAGGNTDT. The entire CDR3 protein reads CASSEAAGGNTDTQYF.

Turning to this clone: Coverage ceases 3 residues before the CDR3 finishes, and the germline J gene fills in the end. The chain links TRBV30 to TRBJ2-7; D is unclear. CDR3 length: 11 amino acids. Germline lookup yields CDR1 GTSNPN and CDR2 SVGIG (reference sequence). Trimming took off 2 bases at V and 3 bases at J, with 5 bases between the two ends. The CDR3 is CAWSSFYEQYF. Incomplete CDR3 DNA: TGTGCCTGGAGTTCGTTCTACGAG.

Worth noting for this clone: The CDR3 end is not reached by the read, which stops 3 residues before it; the germline J gene fills it in. The gene calls are TRBV29-1 and TRBJ2-3, with TRBD1 matching 8 bases. CDR3 length: 14 residues. V shed 7 bases and J 2 bases; nucleotides not matched to a gene: 8. Germline CDR1 SQVTM, CDR2 ANQGSEA. CDR3 region: CSAAATGDTDTQYF. The part of the CDR3 DNA that was read is TGCAGCGCCGCGGCGACAGGGGACACAGATACG.

To note about this clone: With the read ending 3 residues before the CDR3 end, the germline J gene is used to fill in that end. The V gene is TRBV7-8, the J gene TRBJ1-5, with TRBD1 as a possible D gene (5 bases). Per germline, CDR1 SGHVS and CDR2 FQNEAQ. The CDR3 spans 13 residues. The V gene lost 5 bases and the J gene lost 4 bases, with 9 bases spanning the gap. This chain's CDR3 is CASSRDSNQPQHF. CDR3 DNA, as far as it was read: TGTGCCAGCAGCCGCGACAGTAATCAGCCC.

With regard to this clone: The observed sequence ends 3 residues before the CDR3 terminus, with the missing tail filled in from the germline J gene. The V call is TRBV20-1, the J call TRBJ1-6; maybe TRBD1 (5 bases). The CDR3 loop spans 15 amino acids. V was shortened by 5 bases and J by 7 bases, with 18 bases between the two germline ends. CDR1 is DFQATT, CDR2 SNEGSKA, per germline (reference sequence). CDR3 bases read: TGCAGTGCTCCGGCGGGGGGATCTGGGAATTCACCC. Protein: CSAPAGGSGNSP. The entire CDR3 sequence reads CSAPAGGSGNSPLHF.

Details on this clone: The sequence runs out 3 residues before the end of the CDR3; the remainder is reconstructed from the germline J gene. This chain uses TRBV6-4 with TRBJ1-2, with D perhaps TRBD1 (5 bases). V was clipped by 6 bases and J by 7 bases, with 12 bases between them. This CDR3 region has 12 residues. Germline CDR1 is MRHNA and CDR2 is SNTAGT. CDR3 residues: CASSTGSSGYTF. CDR3 bases read: TGTGCCAGCAGCACAGGTTCCAGTGGC.

About this clone itself: The read ends 3 residues shy of where the CDR3 ends; the end is completed using the germline J gene. The chain has TRBV19 and TRBJ2-3; D may be TRBD1 (6 bases). CDR3 size: 15 residues. Trimming stripped 1 base from V and 2 bases from J, with 10 bases between. From germline, CDR1 is LNHDA and CDR2 SQIVND (reference sequence). This CDR3 reads CASSIAGQPTDTQYF. The CDR3 bases that were read are TGTGCCAGTAGTATAGCCGGACAGCCCACAGATACG.

With respect to this clone: The read gets to within 3 residues of the CDR3 end, and the germline J gene fills in the rest. This chain links TRBV2 with TRBJ2-1; 13 bases match TRBD2. Trimming removed 11 bases from V and 6 bases from J; junction bases left unmatched: 7. The CDR3 extends over 14 amino acids. Germline-derived CDR1 and CDR2 are SNHLY and FYNNEI. CDR3 DNA, as far as it was read: TGTGCCGGGACACTAGCGGGGGGGCTCAATGAG. It specifies CAGTLAGGLNE. The CDR3 as a whole reads CAGTLAGGLNEQFF.